This T cell receptor (beta chain) was observed in a study of T cell repertoires in cytomegalovirus infection. Study in general: HLA-B-restricted CMV epitopes that are well studied, plus recently identified HLA-C-restricted ones, were used by the study. Both CMV infection and a matching HLA type were indicated by public TCR beta signatures. Study-wide points: Ex vivo responses were dominated by HLA-C-restricted CMV-specific TCR beta clonotypes. Accumulated public TCR beta family frequency recognized individuals carrying CMV together with the relevant HLA.

To note about this clonotype: Its antigen is unidentified.

TCRdb analysed the reads with MiXCR anew, one entry per CDR3 protein. The sample has about 83,000 distinct CDR3 sequences, about 44% seen once. This TCR derives from a human donor in good health (CMV status not recorded). Some clones in this sample may be carry-over from other donors' samples. Sequenced material: CD8+ T cells from cultured PBMCs, taken from culture after CMV antigen stimulation.

The CDR3 DNA reads as TGCAGTGCTAGACCCCGAGGGCTAGCGGGAAACGAGCAGTACTTC. It specifies CSARPRGLAGNEQYF. The J gene is TRBJ2-7, the V gene TRBV20-1; TRBD2 aligns across 9 bases. The CDR3 contains 15 residues. Germline loops: CDR1 DFQATT, CDR2 SNEGSKA (reference sequence). V lost 2 bases and J lost 5; bases outside the gene matches: 10.